These T cell receptor beta chains were read from a single sample in a study of siplizumab effects on memory and regulatory T cells. Profiling relied on immunoSEQ multiplex PCR, and the TCRdb table lists in-frame clones only, not all of them. There are roughly 62,000 clones in the sample; 85% to 95% occur only once, and less than 45% lies in the top ten. Sample: CD8+ T cells sorted from blood. The receptors were gathered from a human donor in good health. Both conserved end residues are part of each CDR3. D genes are given only for firm matches.

CASSLGRNTFQYF	TGTGCCAGCAGCTTGGGCAGGAATACGTTCCAGTACTTC	.	TRBV13	TRBJ2-7
CASSRGQGVDEKLFF	TGTGCCAGCAGCCGCGGACAGGGGGTCGATGAAAAACTGTTTTTT	TRBD1	TRBV7-9	TRBJ1-4
CASSVEGQGVKLFF	TGTGCCAGCAGCGTAGAGGGACAGGGGGTAAAACTGTTTTTT	TRBD1	TRBV9	TRBJ1-4
CASSLGGYNYGYTF	TGTGCCAGCAGTTTGGGAGGTTATAACTATGGCTACACCTTC	.	TRBV27	TRBJ1-2
CATSRDLTSYEQYF	TGTGCCACCAGCAGGGACTTAACCTCCTACGAGCAGTACTTC	.	TRBV15	TRBJ2-7
CASSPGDSEKLFF	TGTGCCAGCAGCCCTGGGGACAGCGAAAAACTGTTTTTT	TRBD1	TRBV28	TRBJ1-4
CASSLQRDGSSYEQYF	TGTGCCAGCAGTTTACAGAGGGACGGTAGCTCCTACGAGCAGTACTTC	.	TRBV27	TRBJ2-7
CASSEYSPSPSTDTQYF	TGTGCCAGCAGTGAATATTCCCCCAGCCCTAGCACAGATACGCAGTATTTT	.	TRBV25-1	TRBJ2-3
CSVELDTGELFF	TGCAGCGTGGAACTAGACACCGGGGAGCTGTTTTTT	.	TRBV29-1	TRBJ2-2
CASSTYRNTIYF	TGTGCCAGCAGCACCTATCGAAACACCATATATTTT	.	TRBV7-9	TRBJ1-3
CASSYPPYEQYF	TGTGCCAGCAGTTATCCCCCGTACGAGCAGTACTTC	.	TRBV6-6	TRBJ2-7
CASSLLDRSPYNEQFF	TGTGCCAGCAGCCTTCTCGACAGGTCCCCCTACAATGAGCAGTTCTTC	.	TRBV7-3	TRBJ2-1
CSVGGLAAYNEQFF	TGCAGCGTTGGAGGACTAGCGGCTTACAATGAGCAGTTCTTC	TRBD2	TRBV29-1	TRBJ2-1
CASGQGASYEQYF	TGTGCCAGCGGACAGGGGGCATCCTACGAGCAGTACTTC	TRBD1	TRBV6-5	TRBJ2-7
CASSLGRFQETQYF	TGTGCCAGCAGCTTAGGGCGGTTCCAAGAGACCCAGTACTTC	.	TRBV13	TRBJ2-5
CASSLRPVALSTEAFF	TGTGCCAGCAGTTTACGCCCGGTGGCATTAAGTACTGAAGCTTTCTTT	.	TRBV28	TRBJ1-1
CASSIAGGPNEQYF	TGTGCCAGTAGTATAGCGGGAGGGCCCAACGAGCAGTACTTC	TRBD2	TRBV19	TRBJ2-7
CASMASGFYEQYF	TGTGCCAGCATGGCTAGCGGGTTTTACGAGCAGTACTTC	TRBD2	TRBV2	TRBJ2-7
CASSLGTDYSGANVLTF	TGCGCCAGCAGCCTCGGGACAGACTACTCTGGGGCCAACGTCCTGACTTTC	TRBD1	TRBV4-3	TRBJ2-6
CASSLAGQGNTEAFF	TGTGCCAGCAGCTTGGCGGGACAGGGGAACACTGAAGCTTTCTTT	TRBD1	TRBV7-3	TRBJ1-1
CASSELESGTSGRGTGDEQFF	TGTGCCAGTAGTGAGCTAGAATCCGGGACTAGCGGGAGAGGGACGGGGGATGAGCAGTTCTTC	TRBD2	TRBV19	TRBJ2-1
CASSEALNYEQYF	TGTGCCAGCAGTGAAGCACTGAACTACGAGCAGTACTTC	.	TRBV6-1	TRBJ2-7
CASSFHQRNTGELFF	TGTGCCAGCAGCTTTCATCAGAGGAACACCGGGGAGCTGTTTTTT	.	TRBV7-2	TRBJ2-2
CASSYQGATQYF	TGTGCCAGCAGCTACCAGGGGGCTACGCAGTATTTT	TRBD1	TRBV9	TRBJ2-3